The 26 T cell receptor beta chains given below trace back to one sample, sequenced in a study of T cell changes during pregnancy in multiple sclerosis. Libraries were prepared by immunoSEQ multiplex PCR; TCRdb keeps only in-frame clonotypes and omits some of them. The data contain roughly 100,000 clones, 85% to 95% of them seen just once; the ten biggest clones take up approximately 1.6%. This material consisted of peripheral blood, taken after pregnancy. The source is a female donor with multiple sclerosis, enrolled in a pregnancy study.

V gene TRBV10-3 combines with J gene TRBJ1-4, with D hard to call. CDR3 length: 12 residues. The germline V and J ends were trimmed by 0 bases and 12 bases, with 8 bases remaining between them. Germline V gene data show CDR1 as ENHRY and CDR2 as SYGVKD. The CDR3 protein is CAISESGRELFF. The CDR3 DNA is TGTGCCATCAGTGAGTCAGGGAGGGAACTGTTTTTT.

This chain uses TRBV27 with TRBJ2-2; tentatively, D is TRBD1 (6 bases). The CDR3 is 15 amino acids. Germline CDR1 reads MNHEY; CDR2 reads SMNVEV (reference sequence). The germline V and J ends were trimmed by 6 bases and 5 bases, with 16 bases remaining between them. The CDR3 is CASSPTGVRTGELFF. In nucleotides, the CDR3 is TGTGCCAGCAGCCCGACAGGTGTCCGAACCGGGGAGCTGTTTTTT.

The genes are TRBV6-6 and TRBJ1-3; D is possibly TRBD1 (6 bases). This CDR3 has 15 amino acids. V lost 6 bases and J lost 3, with 15 bases in between. Germline V lookup: CDR1 MNHNY, CDR2 SVGAGI (reference sequence). This CDR3 reads CASSPRGSGGNTIYF. The CDR3 nucleotides read TGTGCCAGCAGCCCCAGGGGATCGGGTGGAAACACCATATATTTT.

The chain couples TRBV18 to TRBJ1-2; TRBD1 matches 8 bases. J gave up 4 bases and V 4 bases, and 20 bases lay outside the gene matches. Germline-derived CDR1 and CDR2 are KGHSH and LQKENI. This CDR3 comprises 19 residues. CDR3 amino acids: CASSQDPGQQGVRIYGYTF. CDR3 coding DNA: TGTGCCAGCTCACAGGATCCGGGGCAACAGGGGGTGAGGATCTATGGCTACACCTTC.

The genes are TRBV9 and TRBJ2-2; 7 bases line up with TRBD1. From germline, CDR1 is SGDLS and CDR2 YYNGEE. The CDR3 is 14 amino acids. Unmatched junction bases numbered 5, after V lost 7 bases and J lost 2 bases. The DNA for the CDR3 is TGTGCCAGCGCCGGGACAGTTAACACCGGGGAGCTGTTTTTT. Translation gives CASAGTVNTGELFF.

The genes are TRBV4-1 and TRBJ2-7, with D possibly TRBD2 on 6 matching bases. The CDR3 has 16 residues. Trimming took 0 bases from V and 5 from J, leaving 17 bases between them. Germline-derived CDR1 and CDR2 are MGHRA and YSYEKL. The CDR3 nucleotides read TGCGCCAGCAGCCAAGAAGGTGCCGGGAGATTCAACGAGCAGTACTTC. It encodes CASSQEGAGRFNEQYF.

The rearrangement links TRBV5-4 to TRBJ1-2; D gene unclear. CDR1 and CDR2 (germline): SGHNT, YYREEE (reference sequence). The germline V and J ends were trimmed by 6 bases and 2 bases, with 17 bases remaining between them. The CDR3 has 15 amino acids. CDR3 region: CASNPRGETNYGYTF. CDR3 nucleotide sequence: TGTGCCAGCAACCCCCGCGGGGAGACCAACTATGGCTACACCTTC.

The chain links TRBV6-6 to TRBJ1-4; D may be TRBD1 (6 bases). Germline loops: CDR1 MNHNY, CDR2 SVGAGI (reference sequence). This CDR3 region has 15 residues. The V and J ends lost 6 bases and 3 bases respectively, with 14 bases between them. The CDR3 sequence is CASSPDRPANEKLFF. DNA of the CDR3: TGTGCCAGCAGCCCCGACAGGCCAGCTAATGAAAAACTGTTTTTT.

The chain recombines TRBV30 with TRBJ2-5, with D perhaps TRBD1 (5 bases). This CDR3 has 14 residues. The germline gives CDR1 GTSNPN, CDR2 SVGIG (reference sequence). Deletions cut 5 bases from V and 3 bases from J, with 16 bases between. This CDR3 reads CAWSGPSGKETQYF. DNA for the CDR3: TGTGCCTGGTCTGGCCCTTCAGGGAAAGAGACCCAGTACTTC.

Only a few counts were recorded for this clone. This rearrangement joins TRBV7-2 to TRBJ1-1, with D maybe TRBD1 (5 bases). Looked up from germline, CDR1 is SGHTA and CDR2 is FQGNSA. V lost 4 bases to trimming and J lost 5 bases, with 11 bases between them. The CDR3 is 13 residues long. CDR3 region: CASSSRGDTEAFF. DNA of the CDR3: TGTGCCAGCAGCTCAAGGGGCGATACTGAAGCTTTCTTT. The entire variable domain, with the rest obtained from reference TRBV7-2 and TRBJ1-1, is as follows: GAGVSQSPSNKVTEKGKDVELRCDPISGHTALYWYRQSLGQGLEFLIYFQGNSAPDKSGLPSDRFSAERTGGSVSTLTIQRTQQEDSAVYLCASSSRGDTEAFFGQGTRLTVV.

The rearrangement uses TRBV6-4 and TRBJ2-1; D may be TRBD1 (5 bases). Germline-derived CDR1 and CDR2 are MRHNA and SNTAGT. V was shortened by 0 bases and J by 5 bases, with 14 bases between the two germline ends. The CDR3 loop spans 16 amino acids. The CDR3 is CASSDSGISGNNEQFF. CDR3 nucleotides: TGTGCCAGCAGTGACTCCGGTATTTCAGGGAACAATGAGCAGTTCTTC.

The chain combines TRBV10-1 with TRBJ1-1, with D perhaps matching TRBD1 (5 bases). Germline CDR1 WNHNN, CDR2 SYGVQD (reference sequence). V lost 0 bases and J lost 3, with 11 bases in between. This CDR3 comprises 15 residues. Here the CDR3 DNA reads TGCGCCAGCAGTGAGTCGGGCAGGGACTACACTGAAGCTTTCTTT. Its translation is CASSESGRDYTEAFF.

This clone occurred once. The chain employs TRBV28 and TRBJ2-3; 10 nucleotides match TRBD2. The trim removed 5 bases at V and 6 bases at J, leaving 2 bases unmatched. This CDR3 contains 13 residues. From germline, CDR1 is MDHEN and CDR2 SYDVKM. CDR3 nucleotide sequence: TGTGCCAGCAGTGTTAGCGGGAGGGATACGCAGTATTTT. Amino acid sequence: CASSVSGRDTQYF. Using reference TRBV28 and TRBJ2-3 for the parts outside the CDR3, the full variable domain is DVKVTQSSRYLVKRTGEKVFLECVQDMDHENMFWYRQDPGLGLRLIYFSYDVKMKEKGDIPEGYSVSREKKERFSLILESASTNQTSMYLCASSVSGRDTQYFGPGTRLTVL.

The chain uses TRBV7-6 and TRBJ1-1, with TRBD1 as a possible D gene (5 bases). V lost 5 bases to trimming and J lost 4 bases, with 17 bases between them. This CDR3 has 15 residues. Germline V gene sequence: CDR1 SGHVS, CDR2 FNYEAQ. The DNA for the CDR3 is TGTGCCAGCAGCCTCTTTGTGGGGGAGGGCACTGAAGCTTTCTTT. Translated: CASSLFVGEGTEAFF.

In the case of this clone: Other DNA variants within this sample encode the same CDR3. This chain joins TRBV30 and TRBJ1-5, with D perhaps matching TRBD1 (5 bases). The CDR3 has 15 amino acids. The ends were cut back, 0 bases at V and 0 bases at J, with 9 bases in the middle. Germline assignment: CDR1 GTSNPN and CDR2 SVGIG (reference sequence). The CDR3 spells CAWSVGDYSNQPQHF. The CDR3 DNA sequence: TGTGCCTGGAGTGTAGGGGATTATAGCAATCAGCCCCAGCATTTT.

This chain links TRBV6-5 with TRBJ1-1, with D unresolved. Trimming removed 4 bases at V and 0 bases at J, with 12 bases between. CDR3 length equals 15 residues. Germline V gives CDR1 MNHEY, CDR2 SVGAGI. The CDR3 region has the DNA TGTGCCAGCAGTTTCCGGGGTTGGATGAACACTGAAGCTTTCTTT. Protein product: CASSFRGWMNTEAFF.

The chain recombines TRBV11-2 with TRBJ1-4; D ambiguous. This CDR3 comprises 14 residues. Germline V CDR1 and CDR2: SGHAT, FQNNGV. Trimming took off 2 bases at V and 7 bases at J, with 11 bases between the two ends. CDR3 in DNA: TGTGCCAGCAGCTTAAGGAACGAGGGTGAAAAACTGTTTTTT. It specifies CASSLRNEGEKLFF.

The V and J genes are TRBV4-2 and TRBJ2-3, with TRBD2 matching 8 bases. The CDR3 runs to 18 residues. CDR1 is LGHNA, CDR2 YNFKEQ, per germline. V lost 3 bases and J lost 4; bases outside the gene matches: 15. The CDR3 here is CASSHSLAGRGTPDTQYF. The DNA for the CDR3 is TGTGCCAGCAGCCATTCCTTAGCGGGGAGGGGGACACCAGATACGCAGTATTTT.

This clone was counted a single time. The J gene is TRBJ1-1, the V gene TRBV18; unclear D gene. V shed 1 base and J shed 5 bases, with 11 bases lying between them. Germline V gene data show CDR1 as KGHSH and CDR2 as LQKENI. This CDR3 region has 14 residues. In DNA form, the CDR3 reads TGTGCCAGCTCACCACGGGTAGGGAGGACTGAAGCTTTCTTT. It translates to CASSPRVGRTEAFF.

The V and J genes are TRBV5-1 and TRBJ2-7; 10 bases are a match to TRBD2. The germline CDR1 and CDR2 sequences are SGHRS and YFSETQ. The CDR3 contains 14 residues. V trimming: 2 bases; J trimming: 2 bases; junction bases outside the gene matches: 1. Written as DNA, the CDR3 is TGCGCCAGCAGCTTAAGCGGGAGGGCCTACGAGCAGTACTTC. Its protein is CASSLSGRAYEQYF.

This clone occurred a few times. V and J are TRBV5-3 and TRBJ1-1, with D unresolved. TRBV5-3 is an open reading frame, and its role is uncertain. Trimming removed 6 bases from V and 4 bases from J, with 10 bases in between. This CDR3 contains 12 residues. CDR3 coding DNA: TGTGCCAGAATGTGGGAGGGCACTGAAGCTTTCTTT. This translates into CARMWEGTEAFF.

Here the CDR3 DNA reads TGTGCCAGCAGGGGAGCCGGGACAGGAAACTACGAGCAGTACTTC. It encodes CASRGAGTGNYEQYF. The chain uses TRBV2 and TRBJ2-7, with 8 positions matching TRBD1. Per germline, CDR1 SNHLY and CDR2 FYNNEI. CDR3 length equals 15 residues. V was clipped by 6 bases and J by 3 bases; unmatched bases: 10.

The chain combines TRBV5-6 with TRBJ1-6; 8 bases are a match to TRBD1. This CDR3 is built from 16 residues. The ends lost 3 bases at V and 9 bases at J; junction bases unmatched: 11. Per germline, CDR1 SGHDT and CDR2 YYEEEE. CDR3 region: CASSSPPDRASSPLHF. In DNA form, the CDR3 reads TGTGCCAGCAGCTCACCCCCGGACAGGGCTAGTTCACCCCTCCACTTT.

The V and J genes are TRBV2 and TRBJ2-3, with 8 bases matching TRBD1. The germline gives CDR1 SNHLY, CDR2 FYNNEI. The CDR3 is 18 amino acids. The trim removed 9 bases at V and 0 bases at J, leaving 17 bases unmatched. CDR3 region: CASRQTRPTGASTDTQYF. Here the CDR3 DNA reads TGTGCCAGTCGTCAAACACGCCCGACAGGGGCGAGCACAGATACGCAGTATTTT.

The chain joins TRBV5-1 to TRBJ2-5; 11 positions match TRBD2. V was pared by 0 bases and J by 5 bases, with 6 bases of the junction left unmatched. Germline V gene sequence: CDR1 SGHRS, CDR2 YFSETQ. The CDR3 length is 16 residues. The CDR3 reads CASSLVTSGGAETQYF. The CDR3 DNA sequence: TGCGCCAGCAGCTTGGTTACTAGCGGGGGCGCGGAGACCCAGTACTTC.

The chain recombines TRBV2 with TRBJ1-6; 7 nucleotides agree with TRBD1. CDR3 length equals 12 residues. After removal of 5 bases from V and 10 bases from J, the junction contained 2 bases not matched to a gene. Germline CDR1 is SNHLY and CDR2 is FYNNEI. The CDR3 reads CASSRTGSPLHF. The CDR3 nucleotides read TGTGCCAGCAGTCGGACAGGCTCACCCCTCCACTTT.